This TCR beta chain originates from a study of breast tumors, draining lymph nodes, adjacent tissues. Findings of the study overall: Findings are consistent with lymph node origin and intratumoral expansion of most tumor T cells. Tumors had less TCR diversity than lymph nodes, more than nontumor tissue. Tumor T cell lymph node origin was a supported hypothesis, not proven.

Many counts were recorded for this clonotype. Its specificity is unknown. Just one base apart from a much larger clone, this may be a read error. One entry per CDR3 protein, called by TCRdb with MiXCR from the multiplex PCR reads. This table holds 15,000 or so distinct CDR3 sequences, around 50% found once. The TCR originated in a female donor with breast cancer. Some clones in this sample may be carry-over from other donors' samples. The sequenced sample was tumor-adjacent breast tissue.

In DNA, the CDR3 is TGTGCCAGCAGCACCGGGACAGCGAATTACAATGAGCAGTTCTTC. It yields the protein CASSTGTANYNEQFF. The chain uses TRBV5-4 and TRBJ2-1, with 7 bases lining up with TRBD1. CDR1 SGHNT and CDR2 YYREEE come from the germline V gene (reference sequence). This CDR3 spans 15 amino acids. Trimming at V came to 4 bases and at J to 4 bases, leaving 8 bases not matched to a gene.